This passage covers 20 T cell receptor beta chains from one sample sequenced in a study of identical twins (dated by TCRdb to 2015 to 2016). Libraries were built with 5' RACE. TCRdb lists the instrument as Illumina HiSeq 2000. TCRdb redid the processing of the public reads, applying fastp at Q25 and MiXCR, and retained in-frame beta chains. Entries that share a CDR3 protein sequence are merged under the most common genes and DNA. For this sample there are a few hundred thousand distinct CDR3 sequences; around a tenth appear just once. Jointly, the top ten make up 2.5% to 3.5% of the sample. These data also featured in a second study, about yellow fever vaccine responses in identical twins.

The source material was PBMCs. The receptors come from a woman between 18 and 29 years old in good health.

V gene TRBV5-1 combines with J gene TRBJ2-2, with D unresolved. The CDR3 consists of 14 residues. In germline, CDR1 is SGHRS, CDR2 YFSETQ. Trimming removed 2 bases at V and 2 bases at J, with 7 bases between. CDR3 in amino acids: CASSLDSNTGELFF. The CDR3 bases are TGCGCCAGCAGCTTAGATTCCAACACCGGGGAGCTGTTTTTT.

This clonotype was seen more than once but under ten times. The chain joins TRBV6-1 to TRBJ2-3; either TRBD1 or TRBD2 may fit D (7 bases each). CDR3 size: 16 residues. With 4 bases removed from V and 3 bases from J, the gap between germline ends came to 17 bases. Germline V lookup: CDR1 MNHNS, CDR2 SASEGT. CDR3 nucleotide sequence: TGTGCCAGCAGTGTCAGGGGGGGAGCGGGAACAGATACGCAGTATTTT. Translation: CASSVRGGAGTDTQYF.

This clonotype was observed at least ten times. This chain uses TRBV12-3 or TRBV12-4 with TRBJ1-4, with 9 bases fitting TRBD1. This CDR3 contains 14 residues. With V trimmed by 6 bases and J by 5 bases, 4 bases remained unmatched. CDR3 sequence (DNA): TGTGCCAGCAGACCCACAGGGGGCAATGAAAAACTGTTTTTT. Its protein is CASRPTGGNEKLFF.

This clonotype was detected many times. The chain links TRBV24-1 to TRBJ2-2; 8 bases align to TRBD1. Trimming at V came to 3 bases and at J to 5 bases, leaving 7 bases not matched to a gene. This CDR3 is 16 amino acids long. Germline values: CDR1 KGHDR, CDR2 SFDVKD. The DNA for the CDR3 is TGTGCCACCAGTGATGGCGGACAGGGAGCAACCGGGGAGCTGTTTTTT. Amino acids: CATSDGGQGATGELFF.

This clonotype was seen only a few times. This chain uses TRBV12-3 or TRBV12-4 with TRBJ2-7; 10 bases fit TRBD1. The V gene end was trimmed by 8 bases and the J gene end by 2 bases; junction bases not matched to a gene: 12. The CDR3 extends over 16 amino acids. CDR3 in amino acids: CASASRQGADPYEQYF. CDR3 DNA sequence: TGTGCCAGCGCTTCCAGACAGGGGGCCGACCCCTACGAGCAGTACTTC.

This chain connects TRBV28 to TRBJ2-7; D is unclear. Germline values: CDR1 MDHEN, CDR2 SYDVKM. The CDR3 consists of 13 residues. V lost 4 bases and J 3 bases, leaving 10 bases between the germline ends. The CDR3, as DNA: TGTGCCAGCAGTTCTCGGCTGGTCTACGAGCAGTACTTC. Residues: CASSSRLVYEQYF.

This clonotype was seen only a few times. The chain joins TRBV28 to TRBJ2-4; D is possibly TRBD1 (5 bases). With 4 bases removed from V and 0 bases from J, the gap between germline ends came to 16 bases. In germline, CDR1 is MDHEN, CDR2 SYDVKM. The CDR3 is made up of 17 amino acids. The CDR3 protein is CASSSDGADLAKNIQYF. The CDR3, as DNA: TGTGCCAGCAGTTCGGATGGGGCCGATCTAGCCAAAAACATTCAGTACTTC.

This clonotype showed up just a few times. V is TRBV20-1 and J is TRBJ2-1; 11 nucleotides agree with TRBD2. This CDR3 region has 16 residues. The trim removed 2 bases at V and 7 bases at J, leaving 10 bases unmatched. CDR1 DFQATT and CDR2 SNEGSKA come from the germline V gene (reference sequence). CDR3 in DNA: TGCAGTGCTAGAAGAGGAGCTAGCGGGAGGTATAATGAGCAGTTCTTC. The encoded protein is CSARRGASGRYNEQFF.

This clonotype has just a few counts. The chain is built from TRBV20-1 and TRBJ2-2; 7 nucleotides line up with TRBD2. The CDR3 is made up of 15 amino acids. Germline CDR1 reads DFQATT; CDR2 reads SNEGSKA (reference sequence). The ends lost 6 bases at V and 1 base at J; junction bases unmatched: 8. The CDR3 DNA sequence: TGCAGTGCAAGAAAGGCGGGGGAGAACACCGGGGAGCTGTTTTTT. The encoded protein is CSARKAGENTGELFF.

This clonotype was observed at least ten times. The chain combines TRBV28 with TRBJ2-7; TRBD1 matches 10 bases. This CDR3 region has 15 residues. The V and J ends lost 1 base and 6 bases, in that order; junction bases with no gene match: 6. In germline, CDR1 is MDHEN, CDR2 SYDVKM. The CDR3 here is CASSLLMRTGGEQYF. CDR3 DNA sequence: TGTGCCAGCAGTTTATTAATGCGGACAGGGGGCGAGCAGTACTTC.

The table lists this clonotype with a few counts. This chain links TRBV20-1 with TRBJ1-1, with D unresolved. The ends were cut back, 0 bases at V and 0 bases at J, with 8 bases in the middle. The germline CDR1 and CDR2 sequences are DFQATT and SNEGSKA (reference sequence). The CDR3 totals 14 residues. CDR3 in amino acids: CSARDPSVNTEAFF. The CDR3 coding sequence is TGCAGTGCTAGAGATCCCAGTGTGAACACTGAAGCTTTCTTT.

This clonotype has at least ten counts. The gene calls are TRBV27 and TRBJ1-1, with D tentatively TRBD1 (6 bases). The CDR3 is made up of 13 amino acids. V lost 6 bases and J lost 3, with 11 bases in between. Looked up from germline, CDR1 is MNHEY and CDR2 is SMNVEV (reference sequence). The CDR3 region has the DNA TGTGCCAGCAGCCCTCCAGGGGACACTGAAGCTTTCTTT. Encoded protein: CASSPPGDTEAFF.

This clonotype was recorded many times. This chain links TRBV4-3 with TRBJ2-5; D is unclear. V was trimmed by 0 bases and J by 7 bases, leaving 12 bases between them. Germline V gene data show CDR1 as LGHNA and CDR2 as YSLEER. This CDR3 is built from 14 residues. The CDR3 reads CASSQEGHLGTQYF. The CDR3 nucleotides are TGCGCCAGCAGCCAAGAGGGTCATTTGGGGACCCAGTACTTC.

The chain links TRBV20-1 to TRBJ2-7; maybe TRBD2 (6 bases). V was trimmed by 5 bases and J by 7 bases, leaving 15 bases between them. The CDR3 covers 12 residues. Germline-derived CDR1 and CDR2 are DFQATT and SNEGSKA (reference sequence). CDR3 amino acids: CSAVTSFREQYF. CDR3 nucleotide sequence: TGCAGTGCTGTCACTAGCTTCCGGGAGCAGTACTTC.

The sample holds many counts of this clonotype. The chain recombines TRBV27 with TRBJ2-2; no clear D gene. Looked up from germline, CDR1 is MNHEY and CDR2 is SMNVEV (reference sequence). The V end was cut by 3 bases, the J end by 6 bases, with 14 bases between. The CDR3 totals 15 residues. CDR3 nucleotides: TGTGCCAGCAGTTTGGTCGGAGACATCCCCGGGGAGCTGTTTTTT. This translates into CASSLVGDIPGELFF.

This clonotype was seen ten or more times. The V and J genes are TRBV20-1 and TRBJ2-1, with D tentatively TRBD2 (5 bases). The length of the CDR3 is 17 residues. The V gene's germline CDR1 is DFQATT and CDR2 SNEGSKA (reference sequence). The V and J ends lost 0 bases and 0 bases respectively, with 15 bases between them. In nucleotides, the CDR3 is TGCAGTGCTAGAGATTCTGCCGGCGGAGGCTCCTACAATGAGCAGTTCTTC. Its translation is CSARDSAGGGSYNEQFF.

This clonotype was counted many times. The chain employs TRBV5-1 and TRBJ2-1; D ambiguous. The CDR3 sequence is 14 residues long. The germline V and J ends were trimmed by 1 base and 9 bases, with 14 bases remaining between them. In germline, CDR1 is SGHRS, CDR2 YFSETQ. CDR3 region: CASSLFPPTREQFF. The CDR3 DNA reads TGCGCCAGCAGCTTGTTTCCCCCGACACGTGAGCAGTTCTTC.

The chain is built from TRBV7-9 and TRBJ2-3, with D hard to call. CDR1 is SEHNR and CDR2 is FQNEAQ in the germline V gene (reference sequence). This CDR3 has 12 residues. V lost 6 bases and J lost 3, with 7 bases in between. This chain's CDR3 is CASRGMTDTQYF. For the CDR3, the DNA is TGTGCCAGCAGGGGGATGACAGATACGCAGTATTTT.

V is TRBV15 and J is TRBJ2-2; D gene uncertain. V lost 5 bases, J lost 2 bases, and 6 bases lay in between. Per germline, CDR1 LNHNV and CDR2 YYDKDF (reference sequence). This CDR3 is 13 amino acids long. CDR3 region: CATSGTNTGELFF. The CDR3 DNA is TGTGCCACCAGCGGAACAAACACCGGGGAGCTGTTTTTT.

CDR3 region: CASGPGTRLDTQYF. The CDR3 DNA reads TGTGCTAGTGGTCCCGGGACTAGATTGGATACGCAGTATTTT. The chain links TRBV12-5 to TRBJ2-3, with TRBD2 identical over 8 bases. Germline V gene lookup returns CDR1 LGHNT and CDR2 FRNRAP. With V trimmed by 5 bases and J by 6 bases, 7 bases remained unmatched. CDR3 length: 14 residues.